The T cell receptor beta chain described here comes from a study of T cell repertoires in cytomegalovirus infection. Overall study context: Carrying CMV and the relevant HLA type showed in public TCR beta signatures.

Losses at the gene ends were 4 bases for V and 6 bases for J; bases not matched to a gene: 8. The CDR3 length is 15 residues. This clonotype was seen repeatedly, ten times or more. Its antigen is not identified. General study points: The study found HLA-C-restricted CMV-specific TCR beta clonotypes dominating the ex vivo response.

TCRdb fed the reads into MiXCR, producing one record per CDR3 protein. The sample carries around 300,000 distinct CDR3 sequences, 20% to 25% recorded once. This sequence joins TRBV12-3 or TRBV12-4 and TRBJ1-5; 8 nucleotides align to TRBD1. This TCR came from a human donor in good health (CMV status not recorded). Some clones in this sample may be carry-over from other donors' samples. This material consisted of cultured PBMCs, taken from culture after CMV antigen stimulation. This CDR3 reads CASSWGRQGAQPQHF. The CDR3 DNA reads as TGTGCCAGCAGTTGGGGTAGGCAGGGGGCTCAGCCCCAGCATTTT.